This is a list of T cell receptor beta chains from one sample in a study of human T cells and chemical hapten exposure. TCRdb reprocessed the RACE reads via MiXCR and lists one record per CDR3 protein. The table shows about 70,000 distinct CDR3 sequences, with approximately 9.9% occurring only once. The starting material was whole blood, obtained in connection with sensitization to the hapten diphenylcyclopropenone (DPC). Receptors originate from a woman in her 50s with alopecia areata. Some clones in this sample may be carry-over from other donors' samples. CDR3s include the opening cysteine and the closing phenylalanine or tryptophan. A D gene is named only where the DNA matches it firmly. Some rows have no size entry. The others give once, few or many, or a class for an expanded clone.

>TRBV28|many|-|TRBJ2-3
TGTGCCAGCAGTTTTAATGGACTCCGGGGCACAGATACGCAGTATTTT
CASSFNGLRGTDTQYF
>TRBV28|many|-|TRBJ2-7
TGTGCCAGCAGTCCGGCAGCTCCGAGTTACGAGCAGTACTTC
CASSPAAPSYEQYF
>TRBV28|many|TRBD2|TRBJ2-1
TGTGCCAGCTTTTCCCTAGCGGGAGGTTCCTACAATGAGCAGTTCTTC
CASFSLAGGSYNEQFF
>TRBV20-1|-|TRBD1|TRBJ1-4
TGCAGTGCTCATGCAGGGGGGCTAAATGAAAAACTGTTTTTT
CSAHAGGLNEKLFF
>TRBV7-2|-|-|TRBJ1-5
TGTGCCAGCAGCTTAGGCCTCCGCCGACAGGGCAATCAGCCCCAGCATTTT
CASSLGLRRQGNQPQHF
>TRBV24-1|-|-|TRBJ1-2
TGTGCCACCAGTGACTCTAGAAGCTATGGCTACACCTTC
CATSDSRSYGYTF
>TRBV12-3/TRBV12-4|-|-|TRBJ2-1
TGTGCCAGCAGTCCCTTTAGCGGAATCAATGAGCAGTTCTTC
CASSPFSGINEQFF
>TRBV28|many|TRBD1|TRBJ1-6
TGTGCCAGCAAAAGGACAGGGAATTCACCCCTCCACTTT
CASKRTGNSPLHF
>TRBV7-2|-|-|TRBJ2-3
TGTGCCAGCAGCTTCAGGAGGGAACGTCCCGATACGCAGTATTTT
CASSFRRERPDTQYF
>TRBV29-1|many|-|TRBJ2-3
TGCAGCGTAGGGAGCACAGATACGCAGTATTTT
CSVGSTDTQYF
>TRBV7-3|few|TRBD2|TRBJ2-2
TGTGCCAGCAGCCATAGCGGGAGTACCGGGGAGCTGTTTTTT
CASSHSGSTGELFF
>TRBV20-1|many|TRBD1|TRBJ2-6
TGCAGTGCTATCGACAGGGCCGGGGCCAACGTCCTGACTTTC
CSAIDRAGANVLTF
>TRBV7-2|few|-|TRBJ1-1
TGTGCCAGCAGCCGTCGAGGGGTCACCACTGAAGCTTTCTTT
CASSRRGVTTEAFF
>TRBV6-2/TRBV6-3|-|-|TRBJ1-5
TGTGCCAGCAGTTACGAGATCACAGGGAAGGAGCCCCAGCATTTT
CASSYEITGKEPQHF
>TRBV7-3|many|-|TRBJ2-2
TGTGCCAGCAGCTCGAACACCGGGGAGCTGTTTTTT
CASSSNTGELFF
>TRBV27|-|-|TRBJ2-7
TGTGCCAGCAGCCCATCAGGGCCCTACGAGCAGTACTTC
CASSPSGPYEQYF
>TRBV18|-|-|TRBJ2-7
TGTGCCAGCTTAAATTGGACAGACTTTTACTCCTACGAGCAGTACTTC
CASLNWTDFYSYEQYF